This TCR beta chain was sequenced for a study of cytomegalovirus exposure and HLA in healthy donors (TCRdb year 2017). For the wider study: According to an earlier analysis of around 600 of the donors, some 170 million T cells yielded 117 million unique TCR beta sequences and approximately 280 Gb of sequence data. Typing coverage varied by locus: 629-630 donors for A, B, C, DRB1 and DQB1; about 520 for DQA1; about 590 for DPA1; 450 to 480 for DPB1. Roughly five DR-DQ haplotypes were handled as single units for association and clustering, since linkage in the cohort was strong. The study used immunosequencing to profile the T cell repertoires of more than 650 subjects and linked those repertoires to cytomegalovirus serostatus. Among 398 genotyped donors of the cohort, an average of roughly 240,000 unique TCR beta nucleotide sequences were sequenced per donor, roughly 18% of them non-productive. The study aimed to test whether signatures of past pathogen exposure could be identified by cataloging public T cell receptors. In addition to the first cohort of approximately 650 subjects, a separate validation cohort of 130 or so different subjects was used. All discovery cohort repertoires had been generated on a single sequencing platform. In a later genetic analysis, genome-wide SNP genotypes for 398 of the 666 donors were used, and that subset was treated as a discovery cohort. To predict cytomegalovirus infection status, the study combined high-throughput TCR immunosequencing, statistical association of individual TCRs with disease status, and machine learning. Alongside the repertoire data, information on donor age, sex, ethnicity and CMV serostatus was compiled. A later analysis re-analyzed previously published TCR beta repertoires from approximately 670 donors and added high-resolution HLA genotyping to study TCR occurrence patterns. Both class I and class II loci were covered by HLA typing, at four-digit resolution. The later analysis used no new phenotypic data to find candidate immune exposures, relying instead on TCR beta sequences and their occurrence across donors. Approximately 310 gigabases of sequencing data and approximately 80 million unique TCR sequences were included in an early release covering 550 to 650 HLA-typed donors. Among the 398 genotyped donors, around 81% belonged to the genetic ancestry cluster associated with self-reported Caucasian donors. In an earlier analysis of around 540 of the donors, high-throughput TCR beta sequencing was used to judge whether each TCR beta V gene segment behaved as functional or pseudogenic. Results and caveats for the whole study, not just this receptor: For the cohort, immune exposure information was limited to CMV serostatus. Most TCR sequences were observed very rarely across donors, whereas some public TCRs were present in many individuals. HLA typing was unavailable for some donors at each locus, so association tests used only the typed subset. Approximately 16 rarely observed V segments, including chromosome 9 orphons, were excluded from the earlier analysis of a few hundred of the donors because counts were too low. A further reported finding was that TCR beta sequences accurately predicted the HLA-A and HLA-B alleles for most subjects in the first cohort. Because the 87-base-pair reads could not distinguish some IMGT-functional V segments, including TRBV6-2 and TRBV6-3, those segments were excluded. In a later analysis, several top co-occurrence clusters were reported to appear linked to parvovirus B19, influenza, CMV and Epstein-Barr virus. A cluster of highly shared sequence variants was judged likely to be a technical artifact of the sequencing pipeline. The classifier was reported to diagnose cytomegalovirus status with high specificity and sensitivity in both the original and validation cohorts. A later analysis found that HLA-associated TCR beta chains were more clonally expanded and had lower generation probabilities than equally common non-associated chains. Only TCR beta chains were sequenced in this cohort, and the absence of alpha or paired-chain data limited detectable features. In a later genetic analysis, a missense DCLRE1C variant was associated with V-gene and J-gene trimming of TCR beta chains, and the association was replicated in an independent cohort. In a later analysis, TCR association rates were found to vary across HLA loci, with the most associated TCRs seen for DRB1 alleles and the fewest for HLA-C alleles. Broadly in line with IMGT annotations, most TCR beta V segments showed up in productive rearrangements about 87% or about 30% of the time in an earlier analysis of several hundred of the donors. Correlated functional status among segregating V segments might reflect linkage disequilibrium, but an unknown experimental factor could not be ruled out. A later genetic analysis reported fewer N-insertions in productive TCRs among donors in an Asian-associated ancestry cluster than the roughly 640-donor mean. Presence/absence analyses assumed roughly uniform sequencing depth across donors, an assumption that may not hold. The authors suggested that the approach could potentially be generalized to other disease states and immunological phenotypes. In vitro tests confirmed that three of the cytomegalovirus-associated TCR beta chains recognize cytomegalovirus antigens. When HLA alleles, especially DR and DQ, strongly co-occurred, TCR associations were difficult to assign to individual alleles. In the study, around 160 TCR beta chains were listed as associated with cytomegalovirus. According to a later analysis, most CMV-associated TCR beta chains appeared to be HLA-restricted, and the HLA associations seemed to be driven largely by CMV exposure. Specific HLA alleles were associated with 16,951 TCR beta sequences at a false discovery rate of 0.05 in a later analysis.

The cohort was made up of 650 to 700 healthy bone marrow donors. All cohort members were sampled while nominally healthy, although unrecorded immune exposures were likely present. The donor was CMV seronegative and was included in the group of hundreds of seronegative cohort members. Every donor gave a peripheral blood sample, and the peripheral blood mononuclear cells from that sample were used for TCR beta sequencing. The Qiagen DNeasy Blood Extraction Kit was used to extract genomic DNA from the blood cell samples. The library was prepared using the immunoSEQ multiplex PCR assay. The multiplex PCR relied on a mix of 60 forward primers for TCR Vbeta segments and 13 reverse primers for TCR Jbeta segments. The CDR3 region of rearranged TCR beta genes was amplified from genomic DNA by a multiplex PCR assay. The Illumina HiSeq System was used to sequence the amplified TCR beta libraries as 87-base-pair reads. On the study's bioinformatics: Across the roughly 640 repertoires, a later analysis counted 78 million or so unique TCR beta chains, about 10 million of which were shared by at least two donors. Raw reads were error-corrected and collapsed into unique sequences with a nearest-neighbor algorithm that merged closely related sequences to remove PCR and sequencing errors. To assign V, D and J gene segments, CDR3 sequences were aligned to IMGT reference sequences. For a sequence to be retained, a match of at least six nucleotides was required to both a V gene segment and a J gene segment. A rearrangement was called productive if the CDR3 had no stop codons and remained in frame with V and J, and every other rearrangement was called non-productive. CDR3 was defined according to IMGT convention as the region running from the second conserved V-encoded cysteine to the conserved J-encoded phenylalanine. Sequences without an unambiguous match to a single V gene segment were excluded from the earlier analysis of a few hundred of the donors. In an earlier analysis of approximately 550 of the donors, V segments were called functional above 56.7% productive rearrangements and were called segregating when the between-donor standard deviation exceeded 5%. To diagnose cytomegalovirus status from the catalog of TCR beta chain sequences, a statistical classification framework was built. V and J gene assignment, in a later analysis, came from comparing TCR nucleotide sequences with IMGT/GENE-DB human TR gene sequences. A later analysis assigned CDR3 sequences and most-parsimonious VDJ recombination scenarios with the TCRdist pipeline. A later analysis defined each TCR beta chain by its CDR3 amino acid sequence plus V-gene family, and excluded reads lacking a unique V-gene family. As a way to deal with suspected cross-contamination and a sequencing artifact, a later analysis dropped roughly 600 nucleotide sequences that were highly shared and had low generation probability. In a later analysis, a clonal expansion index was calculated for each public chain from normalized within-repertoire ranks of inferred template counts. Generation probabilities in a later analysis came from a VDJ recombination model fitted to out-of-frame rearrangements, and those results were checked against IGoR. A later analysis scored TCR-TCR, TCR-HLA and TCR-CMV co-occurrence with hypergeometric tests, applying a repertoire-size bias correction to TCR pairs. In a later analysis, false discovery rates were estimated by permuting HLA or CMV assignments 20 times. In a later analysis, co-occurring TCRs were grouped using DBSCAN, with TCRdist sequence similarity added in when clustering inside HLA-allele-positive subsets. For co-occurrence clustering, repertoires with fewer than 30,000 or more than 120,000 public chains were excluded, along with 4 to 6 repertoires with anomalous nucleotide sharing. This immuneACCESS table, as held by TCRdb, lists in-frame sequences with V and J called but not all clones. Of the missing ones, under half trace to an unresolved V gene in checked studies; the others have no known cause. V and J calls plus clone size are reproduced from that table; the DNA served to infer D and trimming. This sample lists about 200,000 clones; approximately 80% were detected once. 2.9% of the sample belongs to the ten largest clones.

On this clone itself: No cognate antigen has been identified for it. Qualities for individual bases were not recorded, and no much larger clone is one base off.

Measured from the cysteine to the phenylalanine, the CDR3 is 14 residues long. The entry retains the CDR3 DNA only, 42 bases that are in frame from base 1. The CDR1 and CDR2 encoded by the germline V gene (reference sequence) are LNHNV and YYDKDF. V is clipped by 1 base and J by 7 bases, and the sequence between their germline boundaries is 11 bases long. The rearranged segments are TRBV15 and TRBJ2-1, and possibly TRBD1, on 6 matching bases. Sequenced: PBMCs. This sequence was found in a woman in her thirties in good health and CMV-seronegative. The CDR3 region reads CATSRVGRGNEQFF. The sequenced DNA is TGTGCCACCAGCAGAGTCGGCAGGGGTAATGAGCAGTTCTTC.